A single T cell receptor (beta chain) is shown here with its context. The target antigen is unknown. Germline and junction disagree at one end, which may indicate a read error. The germline V gene encodes CDR1 ENHRY and CDR2 SYGVKD. This CDR3 has 15 residues. The data stem from a study of T cells in Graves' hyperthyroidism and ophthalmopathy. Regarding the study as a whole: The model predicted ophthalmopathy a median roughly 6.3 months before onset.

The source material, RNA transcripts, was used to amplify TCR beta CDR3 regions. The TCR CDR3 was amplified in a first-round RT-PCR using the HTBI primer set. TCRdb passed the multiplex PCR reads through MiXCR, listing each CDR3 protein once. The profile shows hundreds of thousands of distinct CDR3 sequences, approximately 40% of them singletons. For Graves' hyperthyroidism to be stable, ophthalmopathy could not progress within 18 months. Hyperthyroidism had been newly diagnosed in patients aged 18 to 65, and its duration was under 2 months. The rearrangement joins TRBV10-3 to TRBJ2-5; no reliable D call. The sequenced material came from blood. The clonotype originates from a young man with Graves' hyperthyroidism. The DNA of the CDR3 is TGTGCCAGCAGTTACCCCCAGCAGTTCCAAGAGACCCAGTACTTC. This sequence encodes CASSYPQQFQETQYF.